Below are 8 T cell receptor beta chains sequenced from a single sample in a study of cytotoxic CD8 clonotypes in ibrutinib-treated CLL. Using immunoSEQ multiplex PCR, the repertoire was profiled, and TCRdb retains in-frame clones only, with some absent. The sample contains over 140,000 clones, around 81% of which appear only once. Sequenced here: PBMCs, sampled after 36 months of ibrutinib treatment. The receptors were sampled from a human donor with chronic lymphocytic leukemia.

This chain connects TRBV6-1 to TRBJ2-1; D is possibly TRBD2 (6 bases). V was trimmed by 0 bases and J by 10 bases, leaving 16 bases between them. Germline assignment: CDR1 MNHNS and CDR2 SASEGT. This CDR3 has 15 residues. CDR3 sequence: CASSEARESWREQFF. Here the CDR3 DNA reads TGTGCCAGCAGTGAAGCCCGGGAGTCTTGGCGGGAGCAGTTCTTC.

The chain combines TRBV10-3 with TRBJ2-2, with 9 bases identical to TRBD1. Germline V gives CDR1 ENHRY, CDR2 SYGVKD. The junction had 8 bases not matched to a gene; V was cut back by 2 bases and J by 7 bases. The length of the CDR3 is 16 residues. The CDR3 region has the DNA TGTGCCATCAGTGAGCCCGGGACAGGGTCGGGCGGGGAGCTGTTTTTT. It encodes CAISEPGTGSGGELFF.

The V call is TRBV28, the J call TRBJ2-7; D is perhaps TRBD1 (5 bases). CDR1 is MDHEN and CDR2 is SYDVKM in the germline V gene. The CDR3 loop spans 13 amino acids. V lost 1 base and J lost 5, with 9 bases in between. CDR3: CASSLFRVHEQYF. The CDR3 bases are TGTGCCAGCAGTTTATTCAGGGTACACGAGCAGTACTTC. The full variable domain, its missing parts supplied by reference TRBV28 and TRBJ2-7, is DVKVTQSSRYLVKRTGEKVFLECVQDMDHENMFWYRQDPGLGLRLIYFSYDVKMKEKGDIPEGYSVSREKKERFSLILESASTNQTSMYLCASSLFRVHEQYFGPGTRLTVT.

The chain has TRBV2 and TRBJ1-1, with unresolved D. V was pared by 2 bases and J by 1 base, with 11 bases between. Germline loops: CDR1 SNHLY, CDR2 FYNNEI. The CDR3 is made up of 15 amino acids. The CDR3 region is CASSEWEPGNTEAFF. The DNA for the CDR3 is TGTGCCAGCAGTGAATGGGAACCAGGGAACACTGAAGCTTTCTTT.

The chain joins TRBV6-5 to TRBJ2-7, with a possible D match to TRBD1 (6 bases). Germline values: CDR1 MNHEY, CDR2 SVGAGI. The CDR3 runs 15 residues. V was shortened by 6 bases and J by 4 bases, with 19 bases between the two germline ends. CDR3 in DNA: TGTGCCAGCAGCCCAAGCCTTCTAGGGGGATACGAGCAGTACTTC. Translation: CASSPSLLGGYEQYF.

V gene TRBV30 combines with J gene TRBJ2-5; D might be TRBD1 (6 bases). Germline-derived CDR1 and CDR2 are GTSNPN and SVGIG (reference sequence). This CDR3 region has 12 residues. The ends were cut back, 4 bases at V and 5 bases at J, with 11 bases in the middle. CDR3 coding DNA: TGTGCCTGGACCAGGGGCTGGGAGACCCAGTACTTC. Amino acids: CAWTRGWETQYF.

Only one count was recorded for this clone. The CDR3: CASSGTGPAYGYTF. The CDR3 bases are TGTGCCAGCAGTGGCACAGGGCCCGCCTATGGCTACACCTTC. The chain uses TRBV6-4 and TRBJ1-2; D perhaps matches TRBD1 (6 bases). Germline CDR1 reads MRHNA; CDR2 reads SNTAGT. V was clipped by 4 bases and J by 4 bases, with 13 bases between them. The CDR3 runs 14 residues.

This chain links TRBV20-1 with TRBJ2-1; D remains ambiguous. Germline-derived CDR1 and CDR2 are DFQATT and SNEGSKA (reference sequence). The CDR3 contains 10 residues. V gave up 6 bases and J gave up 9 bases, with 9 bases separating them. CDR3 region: CSARRGEQFF. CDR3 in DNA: TGCAGTGCCCGCCGAGGTGAGCAGTTCTTC.